The entry below describes one T cell receptor (beta chain). The data were obtained in a study of blood T cell repertoires in COVID-19. The wider study: Both acute and convalescent COVID-19 samples were obtained from the United States, Italy and Spain. The analysed material was cDNA or gDNA that came from T cells, B-cell-depleted T cells, or PBMCs.

The CDR3 runs 16 residues. Trimming took 2 bases from V and 0 from J, leaving 14 bases between them. The germline V gene has CDR1 MNHNY and CDR2 SVGAGI (reference sequence). Source study methods: It was from reference gene primer amplification that nucleated cell counts were estimated. Profiling relied on immunoSEQ multiplex PCR, and the TCRdb table lists in-frame clones only, not all of them. V and J calls and clone size are given by that table; D and trimming were obtained from the DNA. The data show 150,000 to 200,000 clones, about 83% seen once. The sequenced sample consisted of peripheral blood. V and J are TRBV6-6 and TRBJ2-7; TRBD1 is a possible D gene (6 bases). The receptor comes from a man between 60 and 70 years old with acute or convalescent COVID-19. The CDR3 region has the DNA TGTGCCAGCAGTTACGGAGCAGGGGCATCCTCCTACGAGCAGTACTTC. Translated: CASSYGAGASSYEQYF.